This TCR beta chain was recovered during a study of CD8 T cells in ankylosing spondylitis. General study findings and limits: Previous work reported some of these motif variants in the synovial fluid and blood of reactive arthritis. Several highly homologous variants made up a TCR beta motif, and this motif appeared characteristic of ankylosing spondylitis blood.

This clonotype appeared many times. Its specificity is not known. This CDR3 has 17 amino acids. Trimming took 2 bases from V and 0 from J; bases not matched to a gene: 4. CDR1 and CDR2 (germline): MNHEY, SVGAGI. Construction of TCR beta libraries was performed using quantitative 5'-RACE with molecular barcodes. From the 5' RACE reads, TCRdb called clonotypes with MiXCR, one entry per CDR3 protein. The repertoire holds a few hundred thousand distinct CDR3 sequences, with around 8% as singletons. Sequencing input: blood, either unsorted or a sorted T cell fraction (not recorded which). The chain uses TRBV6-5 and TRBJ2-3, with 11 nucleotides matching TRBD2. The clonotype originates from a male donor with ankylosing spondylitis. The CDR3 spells CASSYGTSGFSTDTQYF. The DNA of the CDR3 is TGTGCCAGCAGTTACGGGACTAGCGGATTTAGCACAGATACGCAGTATTTT.